This T cell receptor (beta chain) was sequenced for a study of blood T cell repertoires in COVID-19. Libraries were prepared by immunoSEQ multiplex PCR; TCRdb keeps only in-frame clonotypes and omits some of them. The data show about 130,000 clones, about 86% seen once. Trimming at V came to 3 bases and at J to 4 bases, leaving 7 bases not matched to a gene. This CDR3 is built from 15 residues. Germline values: CDR1 SGHTA, CDR2 FQGTGA. The sequencing sample was made of peripheral blood. V and J are TRBV7-3 and TRBJ1-1; 8 bases map to TRBD1. The TCR sequence derives from a woman aged 80 or older with acute or convalescent COVID-19. As DNA, the CDR3 is TGTGCCAGCAGCTTTAGACAGGGGTCGGGCACTGAAGCTTTCTTT. Its protein is CASSFRQGSGTEAFF.